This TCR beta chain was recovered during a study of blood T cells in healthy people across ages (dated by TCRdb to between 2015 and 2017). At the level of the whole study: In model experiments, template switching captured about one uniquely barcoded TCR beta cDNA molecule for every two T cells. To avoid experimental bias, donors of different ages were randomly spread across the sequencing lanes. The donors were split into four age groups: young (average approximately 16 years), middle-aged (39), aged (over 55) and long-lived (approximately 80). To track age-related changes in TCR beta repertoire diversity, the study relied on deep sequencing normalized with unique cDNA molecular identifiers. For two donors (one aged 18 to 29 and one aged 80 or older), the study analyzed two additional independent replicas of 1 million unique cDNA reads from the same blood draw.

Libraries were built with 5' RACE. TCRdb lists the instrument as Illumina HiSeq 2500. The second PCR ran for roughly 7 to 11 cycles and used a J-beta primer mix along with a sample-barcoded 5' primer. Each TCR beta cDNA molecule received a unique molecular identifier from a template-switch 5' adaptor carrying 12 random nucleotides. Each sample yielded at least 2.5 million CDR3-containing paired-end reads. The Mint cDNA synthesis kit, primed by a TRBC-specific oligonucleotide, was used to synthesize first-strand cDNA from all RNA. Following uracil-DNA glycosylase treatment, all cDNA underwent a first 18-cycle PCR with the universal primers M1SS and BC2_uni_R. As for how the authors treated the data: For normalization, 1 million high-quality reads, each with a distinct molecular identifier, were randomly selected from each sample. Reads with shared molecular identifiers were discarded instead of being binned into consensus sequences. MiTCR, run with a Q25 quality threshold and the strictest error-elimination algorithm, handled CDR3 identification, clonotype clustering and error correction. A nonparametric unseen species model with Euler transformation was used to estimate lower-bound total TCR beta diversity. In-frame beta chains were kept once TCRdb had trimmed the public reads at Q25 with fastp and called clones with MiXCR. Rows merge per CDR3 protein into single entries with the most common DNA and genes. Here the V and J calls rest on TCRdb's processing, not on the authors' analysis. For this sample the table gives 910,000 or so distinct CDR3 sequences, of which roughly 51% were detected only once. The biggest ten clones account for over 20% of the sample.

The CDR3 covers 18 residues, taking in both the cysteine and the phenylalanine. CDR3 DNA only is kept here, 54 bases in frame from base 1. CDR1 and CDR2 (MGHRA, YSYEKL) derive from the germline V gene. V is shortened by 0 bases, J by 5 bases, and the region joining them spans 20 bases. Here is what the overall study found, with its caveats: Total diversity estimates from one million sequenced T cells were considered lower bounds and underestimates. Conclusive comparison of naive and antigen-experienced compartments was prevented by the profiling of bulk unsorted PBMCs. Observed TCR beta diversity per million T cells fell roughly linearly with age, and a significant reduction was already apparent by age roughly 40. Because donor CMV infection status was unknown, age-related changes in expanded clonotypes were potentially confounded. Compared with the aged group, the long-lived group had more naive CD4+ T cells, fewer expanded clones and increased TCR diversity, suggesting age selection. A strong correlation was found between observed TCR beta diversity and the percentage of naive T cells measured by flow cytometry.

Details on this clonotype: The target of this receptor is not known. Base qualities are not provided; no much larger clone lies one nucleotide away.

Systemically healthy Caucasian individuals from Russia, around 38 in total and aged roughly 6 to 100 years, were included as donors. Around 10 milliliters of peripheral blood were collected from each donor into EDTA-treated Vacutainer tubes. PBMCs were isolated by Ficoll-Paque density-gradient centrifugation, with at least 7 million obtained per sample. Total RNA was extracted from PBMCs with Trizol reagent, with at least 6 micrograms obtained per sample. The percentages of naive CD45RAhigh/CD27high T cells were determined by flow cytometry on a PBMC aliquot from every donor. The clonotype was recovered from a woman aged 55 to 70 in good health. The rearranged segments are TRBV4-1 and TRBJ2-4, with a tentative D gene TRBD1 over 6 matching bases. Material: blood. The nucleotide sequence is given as TGCGCCAGCAGCCAAGATGGCCTAGGGCCTAGGACAGAAAACATTCAGTACTTC. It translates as CASSQDGLGPRTENIQYF.